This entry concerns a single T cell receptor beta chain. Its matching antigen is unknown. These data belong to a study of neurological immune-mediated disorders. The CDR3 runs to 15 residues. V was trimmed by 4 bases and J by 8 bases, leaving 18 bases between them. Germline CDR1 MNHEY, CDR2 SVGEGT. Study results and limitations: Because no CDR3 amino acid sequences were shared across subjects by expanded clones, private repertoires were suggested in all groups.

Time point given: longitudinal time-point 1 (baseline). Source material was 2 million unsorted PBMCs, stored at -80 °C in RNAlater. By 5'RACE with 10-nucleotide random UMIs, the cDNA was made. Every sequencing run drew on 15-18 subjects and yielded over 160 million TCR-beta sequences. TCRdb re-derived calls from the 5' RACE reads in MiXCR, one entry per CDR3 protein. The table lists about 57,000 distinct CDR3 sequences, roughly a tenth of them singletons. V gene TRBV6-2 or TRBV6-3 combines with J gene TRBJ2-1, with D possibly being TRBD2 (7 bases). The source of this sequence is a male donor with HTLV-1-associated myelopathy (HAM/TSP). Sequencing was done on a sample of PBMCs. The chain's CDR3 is CASSSWGGPVHEQFF. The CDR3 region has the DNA TGTGCCAGCAGTTCTTGGGGGGGGCCGGTCCATGAGCAGTTCTTC.